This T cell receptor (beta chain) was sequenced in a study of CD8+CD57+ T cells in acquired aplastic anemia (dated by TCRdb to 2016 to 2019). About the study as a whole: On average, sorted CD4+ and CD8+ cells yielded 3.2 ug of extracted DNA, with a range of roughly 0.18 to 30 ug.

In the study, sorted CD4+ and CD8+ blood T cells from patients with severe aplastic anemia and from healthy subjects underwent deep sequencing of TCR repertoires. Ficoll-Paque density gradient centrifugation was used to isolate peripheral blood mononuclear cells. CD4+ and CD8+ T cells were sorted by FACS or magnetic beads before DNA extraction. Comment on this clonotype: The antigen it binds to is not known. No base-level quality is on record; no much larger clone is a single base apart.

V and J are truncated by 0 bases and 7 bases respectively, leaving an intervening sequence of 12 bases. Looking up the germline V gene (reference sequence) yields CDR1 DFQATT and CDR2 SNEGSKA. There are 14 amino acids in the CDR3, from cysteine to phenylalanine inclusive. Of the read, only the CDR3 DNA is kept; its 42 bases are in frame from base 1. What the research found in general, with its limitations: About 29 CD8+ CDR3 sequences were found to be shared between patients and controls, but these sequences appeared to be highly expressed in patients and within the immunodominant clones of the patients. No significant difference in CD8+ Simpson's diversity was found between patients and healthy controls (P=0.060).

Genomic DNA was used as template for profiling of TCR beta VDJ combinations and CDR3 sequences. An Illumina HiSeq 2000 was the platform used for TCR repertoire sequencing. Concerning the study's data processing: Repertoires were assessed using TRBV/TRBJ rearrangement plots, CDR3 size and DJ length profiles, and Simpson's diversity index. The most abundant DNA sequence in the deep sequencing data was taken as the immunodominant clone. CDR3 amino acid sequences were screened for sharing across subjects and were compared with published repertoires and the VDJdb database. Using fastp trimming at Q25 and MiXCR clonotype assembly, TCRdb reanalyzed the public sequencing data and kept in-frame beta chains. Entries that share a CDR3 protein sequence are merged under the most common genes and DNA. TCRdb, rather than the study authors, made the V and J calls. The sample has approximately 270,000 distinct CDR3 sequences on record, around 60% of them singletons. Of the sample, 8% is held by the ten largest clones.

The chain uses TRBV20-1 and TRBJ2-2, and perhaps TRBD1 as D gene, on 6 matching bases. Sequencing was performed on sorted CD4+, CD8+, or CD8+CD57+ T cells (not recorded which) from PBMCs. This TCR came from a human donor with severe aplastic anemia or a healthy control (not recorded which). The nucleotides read TGCAGTGCTAGAGACTCAGGGGTGGTCGGGGAGCTGTTTTTT. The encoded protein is CSARDSGVVGELFF.